The rows below give T cell receptor beta chains drawn from one sample of a study of technical replicates of blood from several donors. Produced via immunoSEQ multiplex PCR; TCRdb's table is partial and in-frame only. The sample consists of about 70,000 clones, 70% to 90% of them appearing once. Sample: PBMCs. Receptors were obtained from a human donor in good health. Some clones in this sample may be carry-over from other donors' samples. CDR3s include the opening cysteine and the closing phenylalanine or tryptophan. The D gene is left open where the match is weak. A row's size may be missing; if present it is once, few, many or a size class.

NA,TRBJ2-1,TRBV10-3,NA,CAISEARVLGNEQFF,TGTGCCATCAGTGAGGCCAGGGTGTTGGGCAATGAGCAGTTCTTC
TRBD1,TRBJ1-1,TRBV7-2,NA,CASSLVGQDFVVF,TGTGCCAGCAGCTTAGTGGGACAGGATTTCGTAGTCTTT
TRBD2,TRBJ2-3,TRBV7-8,once,CASSSQTSGQDTQYF,TGTGCCAGCAGCTCTCAGACTAGCGGCCAAGATACGCAGTATTTT
NA,TRBJ1-2,TRBV6-5,once,CASSSLGGVLNYGYTF,TGTGCCAGCAGTTCACTTGGAGGGGTCCTTAACTATGGCTACACCTTC
TRBD1,TRBJ2-2,TRBV7-2,NA,CASSLRTGGLGELFF,TGTGCCAGCAGCTTAAGGACAGGGGGCCTCGGGGAGCTGTTTTTT
TRBD2,TRBJ2-3,TRBV11-3,NA,CASAAGGHGTQYF,TGTGCCAGCGCAGCGGGGGGCCATGGGACGCAGTATTTT
NA,TRBJ2-3,TRBV6-6,NA,CASSYGRGGLDTQYF,TGTGCCAGCAGTTACGGAAGGGGGGGATTGGATACGCAGTATTTT
TRBD2,TRBJ2-2,TRBV19,NA,CASSIAGLAPGELFF,TGTGCCAGTAGTATAGCGGGACTAGCGCCCGGGGAGCTGTTTTTT
NA,TRBJ2-1,TRBV6-1,NA,CASSTQGWNEQFF,TGTGCCAGCAGTACACAGGGTTGGAATGAGCAGTTCTTC
NA,TRBJ1-2,TRBV30,NA,CAWSPDRNYGYTF,TGTGCCTGGAGTCCTGACAGAAACTATGGCTACACCTTC
NA,TRBJ2-5,TRBV7-6,NA,CASSSVLTQETQYF,TGTGCCAGCAGCTCGGTCTTGACACAAGAGACCCAGTACTTC
TRBD2,TRBJ2-1,TRBV5-4,NA,CASTAPNPGLATPLRQFF,TGTGCCAGCACCGCACCCAATCCGGGACTAGCGACCCCCCTACGGCAGTTCTTC
TRBD1,TRBJ1-1,TRBV19,NA,CASKRTGNTEAFF,TGTGCCAGTAAGAGGACAGGGAACACTGAAGCTTTCTTT
NA,TRBJ2-2,TRBV5-1,NA,CASREGNTGELFF,TGCGCCAGCAGGGAGGGGAACACCGGGGAGCTGTTTTTT
TRBD1,TRBJ1-2,TRBV7-2,NA,CASRDPDRLSGYTF,TGTGCCAGCAGGGACCCGGACAGGTTGAGCGGCTACACCTTC
NA,TRBJ1-2,TRBV5-1,NA,CASSEDSSGYTF,TGCGCCAGCAGCGAGGACAGCTCTGGCTACACCTTC
TRBD2,TRBJ2-3,TRBV7-2,NA,CASSLELAGATDTQYF,TGTGCCAGCAGCCTCGAGCTAGCGGGAGCTACAGATACGCAGTATTTT
NA,TRBJ2-7,TRBV30,NA,CACEGDGTYEQYF,TGTGCCTGCGAGGGGGACGGGACCTACGAGCAGTACTTC
NA,TRBJ2-7,TRBV30,NA,CAWSDLDEQYF,TGTGCCTGGAGTGATCTTGACGAGCAGTACTTC
TRBD2,TRBJ2-1,TRBV27,NA,CASSTTSGIFRNEQFF,TGTGCCAGCAGTACCACTAGCGGGATATTCCGCAATGAGCAGTTCTTC
TRBD2,TRBJ2-1,TRBV7-9,NA,CASSSGTSGRVNEQFF,TGTGCCAGCAGCTCCGGGACTAGCGGGAGGGTGAATGAGCAGTTCTTC
TRBD1,TRBJ2-5,TRBV4-1,NA,CASSRRTGEETQYF,TGCGCCAGCAGCCGCCGGACAGGGGAGGAGACCCAGTACTTC